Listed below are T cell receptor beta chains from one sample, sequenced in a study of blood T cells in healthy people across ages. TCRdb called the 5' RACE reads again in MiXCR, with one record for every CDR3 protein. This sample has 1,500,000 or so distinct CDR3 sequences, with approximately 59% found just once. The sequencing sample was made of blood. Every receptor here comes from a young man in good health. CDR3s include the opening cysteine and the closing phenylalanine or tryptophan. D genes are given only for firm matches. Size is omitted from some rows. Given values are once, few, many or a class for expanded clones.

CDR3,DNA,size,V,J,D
CASSRWDRVNTEAFF,TGTGCCAGCAGCCGATGGGACAGGGTGAACACTGAAGCTTTCTTT,NA,TRBV7-9,TRBJ1-1,TRBD1
CASSQEGRGNGYTF,TGCGCCAGCAGCCAAGAGGGACGGGGGAATGGCTACACCTTC,NA,TRBV4-1,TRBJ1-2,NA
CSVENGLEGEQYF,TGCAGCGTTGAAAACGGGTTGGAGGGAGAGCAGTACTTC,NA,TRBV29-1,TRBJ2-7,NA
CASSPRTGKNQPQHF,TGCGCCAGCAGCCCTCGAACAGGGAAGAATCAGCCCCAGCATTTT,few,TRBV5-1,TRBJ1-5,NA
CASSTSTGDTEAFF,TGTGCCAGCAGCACTTCGACAGGGGACACTGAAGCTTTCTTT,once,TRBV27,TRBJ1-1,TRBD1
CASSLEAPRTYEQYF,TGCGCCAGCAGCTTGGAGGCCCCCAGGACCTACGAGCAGTACTTC,NA,TRBV5-1,TRBJ2-7,NA
CASSLDWGRAGANVLTF,TGCGCCAGCAGCTTGGATTGGGGTCGGGCTGGGGCCAACGTCCTGACTTTC,few,TRBV5-1,TRBJ2-6,NA
CASSVGTGEFYEQYF,TGTGCCAGCAGCGTCGGGACAGGGGAGTTCTACGAGCAGTACTTC,few,TRBV9,TRBJ2-7,TRBD1
CASSQASGRGVEYEQYF,TGCGCCAGCAGCCAAGCCTCAGGACGAGGAGTTGAGTACGAGCAGTACTTC,few,TRBV4-1,TRBJ2-7,NA
CASSQKSVLVWGTQYF,TGTGCCAGCAGCCAAAAGTCAGTTCTGGTCTGGGGGACCCAGTACTTC,NA,TRBV14,TRBJ2-5,NA
CSARPEDRVTDTQYF,TGCAGTGCTAGACCCGAGGACAGGGTCACAGATACGCAGTATTTT,once,TRBV20-1,TRBJ2-3,TRBD1
CASSIVLLAGVNNEQFF,TGTGCCAGTAGTATAGTCCTACTAGCGGGAGTGAACAATGAGCAGTTCTTC,NA,TRBV19,TRBJ2-1,TRBD2
CASSYPGAGEQFF,TGTGCCAGCAGTTACCCAGGCGCGGGTGAGCAGTTCTTC,few,TRBV6-2/TRBV6-3,TRBJ2-1,NA
CASSSGTRVTDTQYF,TGTGCCAGCAGCTCCGGGACACGGGTCACAGATACGCAGTATTTT,few,TRBV13,TRBJ2-3,NA
CASSSTFSNTEQYF,TGTGCCAGCAGTTCGACCTTTAGTAATACCGAGCAGTACTTC,few,TRBV12-3/TRBV12-4,TRBJ2-7,NA
CASSLEQGVDNEQFF,TGCGCCAGCAGCCTAGAACAGGGGGTGGACAATGAGCAGTTCTTC,NA,TRBV5-1,TRBJ2-1,TRBD1
CASSTWGLAAQETQYF,TGTGCCAGCAGCACCTGGGGACTAGCGGCTCAAGAGACCCAGTACTTC,NA,TRBV7-2,TRBJ2-5,TRBD2
CASSIDRVAGYTF,TGTGCCAGCAGCATAGACAGGGTTGCTGGCTACACCTTC,NA,TRBV12-3/TRBV12-4,TRBJ1-2,TRBD1
CASSASWVKNIQYF,TGTGCCAGCAGTGCTAGTTGGGTCAAAAACATTCAGTACTTC,few,TRBV2,TRBJ2-4,NA
CTSSQDRRPRPDTQYF,TGTACCAGCAGTCAGGACAGAAGGCCACGTCCAGATACGCAGTATTTT,NA,TRBV6-5,TRBJ2-3,NA
CASSLEVGGILDNEQFF,TGTGCCAGCAGCTTAGAGGTGGGGGGTATTCTAGATAATGAGCAGTTCTTC,NA,TRBV7-6,TRBJ2-1,NA
CASSFSFLNEQFF,TGTGCCAGCAGCTTTAGCTTCCTTAATGAGCAGTTCTTC,NA,TRBV5-6,TRBJ2-1,NA
CATSPDRGSYEQYF,TGTGCCACTTCCCCGGACAGAGGTTCCTACGAGCAGTACTTC,NA,TRBV2,TRBJ2-7,NA
CASSLWAGDRGYF,TGTGCCAGCAGCTTATGGGCAGGGGACCGAGGGTACTTC,once,TRBV11-2,TRBJ2-7,NA
CASSTGVPWETQYF,TGTGCCAGCAGCACAGGGGTCCCTTGGGAGACCCAGTACTTC,NA,TRBV6-2/TRBV6-3,TRBJ2-5,TRBD1
CASSTRQGSNYGYTF,TGTGCCAGCAGTACCCGACAGGGGTCTAACTATGGCTACACCTTC,NA,TRBV27,TRBJ1-2,TRBD1
CASSFWESPTDTQYF,TGTGCCAGCAGCTTTTGGGAGTCCCCCACAGATACGCAGTATTTT,NA,TRBV7-2,TRBJ2-3,NA
CASNRVPQETQYF,TGTGCCAGCAATAGAGTTCCCCAAGAGACCCAGTACTTC,NA,TRBV12-3/TRBV12-4,TRBJ2-5,NA
CASSPELAKNIQYF,TGTGCCAGCAGTCCTGAGCTAGCCAAAAACATTCAGTACTTC,few,TRBV2,TRBJ2-4,NA
CASSLRTVPSPLHF,TGTGCCAGCAGCCTAAGGACAGTCCCCTCACCCCTCCACTTT,few,TRBV3-1,TRBJ1-6,NA
CASHLRDSGYEQYF,TGTGCCAGCCACCTGCGGGACAGTGGGTACGAGCAGTACTTC,NA,TRBV28,TRBJ2-7,NA
CASSLSVSLHTDTQYF,TGCGCCAGCAGCTTGTCAGTGAGCCTCCATACAGATACGCAGTATTTT,few,TRBV5-1,TRBJ2-3,NA
CASSYSWTDTQYF,TGTGCCAGCAGTTACTCGTGGACAGATACGCAGTATTTT,few,TRBV6-5,TRBJ2-3,NA
CASSQDQPREQFF,TGCGCCAGCAGCCAAGATCAGCCCAGGGAGCAGTTCTTC,few,TRBV4-1,TRBJ2-1,NA
CASSRADRGYEQYF,TGTGCCAGTTCCCGGGCGGACAGGGGATACGAGCAGTACTTC,NA,TRBV11-2,TRBJ2-7,TRBD1
CASGGLAGDYEQYF,TGTGCCAGCGGCGGGCTAGCGGGAGACTACGAGCAGTACTTC,few,TRBV7-9,TRBJ2-7,TRBD2
CASSHYLTGAKPTDTQYF,TGTGCCAGCAGCCATTACCTAACAGGGGCGAAACCCACAGATACGCAGTATTTT,few,TRBV4-2,TRBJ2-3,TRBD1
CSASLAAGFQETQYF,TGCAGTGCTAGCCTAGCAGCGGGGTTCCAAGAGACCCAGTACTTC,NA,TRBV20-1,TRBJ2-5,TRBD2
CASSQDRATNAYNEQFF,TGCGCCAGCAGCCAAGATCGGGCGACTAACGCCTACAATGAGCAGTTCTTC,NA,TRBV4-1,TRBJ2-1,NA
CASSQRGQRTDTQYF,TGTGCCAGCAGCCAGCGGGGCCAGCGGACAGATACGCAGTATTTT,NA,TRBV6-5,TRBJ2-3,TRBD2
CASSQFYSRASETQYF,TGCGCCAGCAGCCAATTTTACAGCCGTGCATCGGAGACCCAGTACTTC,few,TRBV4-1,TRBJ2-5,NA
CASSPPGRDGEKLFF,TGTGCCAGCTCACCCCCAGGGAGAGATGGTGAAAAACTGTTTTTT,NA,TRBV18,TRBJ1-4,NA
CAWSRGTSAGYTF,TGTGCCTGGAGTCGGGGGACTTCAGCGGGCTACACCTTC,NA,TRBV30,TRBJ1-2,NA
CASRPTGLYEQFF,TGTGCCAGCAGGCCCACAGGGTTGTATGAGCAGTTCTTC,NA,TRBV28,TRBJ2-1,NA
CASRTGDETQYF,TGTGCCAGCAGGACAGGGGACGAGACCCAGTACTTC,NA,TRBV28,TRBJ2-5,TRBD1
CASSLEDRPRPLGAYNEQFF,TGTGCCAGCAGCTTAGAAGACAGGCCAAGGCCCCTCGGGGCCTACAATGAGCAGTTCTTC,NA,TRBV7-6,TRBJ2-1,NA
CASSPGVSSYNEQYF,TGTGCCAGCAGTCCAGGGGTTAGCTCCTACAATGAGCAGTACTTC,NA,TRBV11-2,TRBJ2-7,NA
CASSVVGRSSYNEQFF,TGTGCCAGCAGCGTAGTCGGGCGAAGCTCCTACAATGAGCAGTTCTTC,NA,TRBV9,TRBJ2-1,NA
CASSQTWETQYF,TGTGCCAGCAGCCAAACATGGGAGACCCAGTACTTC,few,TRBV14,TRBJ2-5,NA
CASSQSTVHEQFF,TGTGCCAGCAGCCAATCGACAGTACATGAGCAGTTCTTC,NA,TRBV14,TRBJ2-1,NA
CASSQVVDSPYEQYF,TGTGCCAGCAGCCAAGTAGTTGACAGCCCCTACGAGCAGTACTTC,NA,TRBV4-2,TRBJ2-7,NA
CAIRLETNGYTF,TGTGCCATCAGGCTGGAGACCAATGGCTACACCTTC,NA,TRBV10-3,TRBJ1-2,NA
CASSGRDTSSYEQYF,TGTGCCAGCAGCGGAAGGGACACAAGCTCCTACGAGCAGTACTTC,NA,TRBV7-9,TRBJ2-7,NA
CASSSNGQIYNEQFF,TGTGCCAGCAGCTCTAACGGACAGATATACAATGAGCAGTTCTTC,NA,TRBV5-5,TRBJ2-1,NA
CASSSGPTVVETQYF,TGTGCCAGCAGCTCCGGACCGACGGTTGTGGAGACCCAGTACTTC,NA,TRBV28,TRBJ2-5,NA
CASSMTSGGYEQFF,TGCGCCAGCAGCATGACTAGCGGGGGCTATGAGCAGTTCTTC,NA,TRBV5-1,TRBJ2-1,TRBD2
CASSQVTSVYNEQFF,TGTGCCAGCAGCCAAGTTACTAGCGTTTACAATGAGCAGTTCTTC,NA,TRBV3-1,TRBJ2-1,TRBD2
CASSLGRAGNEQYF,TGTGCCAGCAGCCTAGGCAGGGCCGGCAACGAGCAGTACTTC,NA,TRBV7-2,TRBJ2-7,NA
CASTESPGSHEQYF,TGTGCCAGCACCGAATCTCCGGGGTCCCACGAGCAGTACTTC,NA,TRBV27,TRBJ2-7,NA
CSVPPYFTSLAGGGQFF,TGCAGCGTGCCTCCTTATTTCACGAGCCTAGCGGGAGGCGGGCAGTTCTTC,NA,TRBV29-1,TRBJ2-1,TRBD2